One and the same sample provided the 6 T cell receptor beta chains below, sequenced in a study of T cells in Graves' hyperthyroidism and ophthalmopathy. RNA transcripts were the template for amplifying TCR beta CDR3 regions. RT-PCR in the first round (using the HTBI primer set) targeted the TCR CDR3. A single record per CDR3 protein comes from TCRdb applying MiXCR to the multiplex PCR reads. In the table there are 96,000 or so distinct CDR3 sequences, over 50% of which are singletons. Material for sequencing was blood. Receptors originate from a woman in her thirties or forties with Graves' hyperthyroidism.

The chain couples TRBV9 to TRBJ2-7; D is undetermined. Per germline, CDR1 SGDLS and CDR2 YYNGEE. Trimming left V 0 bases short and J 1 base short, with 8 bases between. This CDR3 is built from 14 residues. The CDR3 DNA sequence: TGTGCCAGCAGCGTAGGTTTAAGTTCCTACGAGCAGTACTTC. Amino acid sequence: CASSVGLSSYEQYF.

The V gene is TRBV12-3 or TRBV12-4, the J gene TRBJ2-5; 11 nucleotides line up with TRBD1. CDR3 length equals 13 residues. V shed 9 bases and J 6 bases; nucleotides not matched to a gene: 6. The CDR3 DNA is TGTGCCAGTCGGACAGGGGGCGGGAAGACCCAGTACTTC. Amino acid sequence: CASRTGGGKTQYF.

This sequence joins TRBV29-1 and TRBJ2-7; either TRBD1 or TRBD2 may fit D (5 bases each). This CDR3 has 12 residues. Looked up from germline, CDR1 is SQVTM and CDR2 is ANQGSEA. CDR3 in DNA: TGCAGTTCCGGGACCAGGGCCTACGAGCAGTACTTC. Amino acids: CSSGTRAYEQYF.

V is TRBV7-9 and J is TRBJ2-3; D assignment may be TRBD1 or TRBD2 (5 bases each). Looked up from germline, CDR1 is SEHNR and CDR2 is FQNEAQ (reference sequence). The CDR3 totals 16 residues. Trimming pared 5 bases from V and 4 bases from J, leaving 19 bases between. The CDR3 reads CASSLSGTGSADTQYF. The CDR3 nucleotides read TGTGCCAGCAGCCTGTCAGGGACGGGCAGCGCAGATACGCAGTATTTT.

The chain joins TRBV10-3 to TRBJ2-7; 8 nucleotides line up with TRBD1. The CDR3 is made up of 15 amino acids. Per germline, CDR1 ENHRY and CDR2 SYGVKD. V lost 7 bases to trimming and J lost 3 bases; unmatched junction nucleotides: 11. The CDR3 protein is CAIMRGDRGGYEQYF. CDR3 nucleotides: TGTGCCATCATGAGAGGAGACAGGGGCGGCTACGAGCAGTACTTC.

There are many counts of this clonotype. The chain carries TRBV24-1 and TRBJ1-5; D is possibly TRBD1 (5 bases). Per germline, CDR1 KGHDR and CDR2 SFDVKD. The CDR3 extends over 16 amino acids. Trimming cost V 5 bases and J 0 bases, with 13 bases left between them. CDR3 nucleotides: TGTGCCACCAGTGCAGCCGACAGATATAGCAATCAGCCCCAGCATTTT. As protein: CATSAADRYSNQPQHF.